The 28 T cell receptor beta chains below come from one sample, sequenced in a study of T-cell memory formation after mild COVID-19. A single record per CDR3 protein comes from TCRdb applying MiXCR to the 5' RACE reads. This table holds hundreds of thousands of distinct CDR3 sequences, about a fifth found once. The sample was PBMCs or a T cell subset sorted from them (not recorded which). These receptors were obtained from an adult woman who had mild COVID-19 (a few samples of this study predate the infection). Cell type and time point are not known.

This clonotype was found many times. The chain has TRBV12-3 or TRBV12-4 and TRBJ2-1, with D perhaps TRBD1 or TRBD2 (5 bases each). The CDR3 has 15 amino acids. V lost 7 bases, J lost 4 bases, and 17 bases lay in between. CDR3 amino acids: CASTANGTLYNEQFF. Here the CDR3 DNA reads TGTGCCAGCACTGCGAACGGGACCCTATACAATGAGCAGTTCTTC.

The CDR3 protein is CASSLDPFFEAFF. The CDR3 DNA reads TGCGCCAGCAGCTTGGATCCCTTCTTTGAAGCTTTCTTT. The chain couples TRBV5-1 to TRBJ1-1; no clear D. Germline CDR1 reads SGHRS; CDR2 reads YFSETQ. Deletions cut 0 bases from V and 7 bases from J, with 10 bases between. The CDR3 covers 13 residues.

This clonotype was seen a few times. J is TRBJ2-7 and V is TRBV2, with D perhaps TRBD1 (5 bases). Per the germline V gene, CDR1 is SNHLY and CDR2 is FYNNEI. The length of the CDR3 is 12 residues. Trimming took off 7 bases at V and 0 bases at J, with 7 bases between the two ends. The CDR3 here is CASKDNSYEQYF. The CDR3 coding sequence is TGTGCCAGCAAGGACAACTCCTACGAGCAGTACTTC.

This clonotype has a count of ten or more. The chain combines TRBV24-1 with TRBJ2-1; 9 nucleotides align to TRBD1. CDR3 size: 15 residues. V gave up 7 bases and J gave up 9 bases; unmatched junction bases: 12. Germline V CDR1 and CDR2: KGHDR, SFDVKD. CDR3 loop: CATRSPGTGQVEQFF. For the CDR3, the DNA is TGTGCCACCAGAAGTCCCGGGACAGGGCAGGTTGAGCAGTTCTTC.

This clonotype was observed a handful of times. J is TRBJ2-7 and V is TRBV10-3; D possibly corresponds to TRBD1 (8 bases). The V end lost 8 bases, the J end lost 9 bases, and 17 bases lay between the germline ends. There are 12 residues in the CDR3. The germline V gene has CDR1 ENHRY and CDR2 SYGVKD. In DNA, the CDR3 is TGTGCCATCGGACAGGGAGGGGATGGGCAGTACTTC. This codes for CAIGQGGDGQYF.

Here the CDR3 reads CASSLSRTGVGGNQPQHF. CDR3 bases: TGTGCCAGCAGCTTATCACGGACAGGGGTCGGTGGCAATCAGCCCCAGCATTTT. The genes are TRBV5-8 and TRBJ1-5, with 9 bases identical to TRBD1. The CDR3 covers 18 residues. V shed 2 bases and J 2 bases; nucleotides not matched to a gene: 11. Germline CDR1 SGHTS, CDR2 YDEGEE. The variable domain in full, completed from reference TRBV5-8 and TRBJ1-5, reads EAGVTQSPTHLIKTRGQQATLRCSPISGHTSVYWYQQALGLGLQFLLWYDEGEERNRGNFPPRFSGRQFPNYSSELNVNALELEDSALYLCASSLSRTGVGGNQPQHFGDGTRLSIL.

V is TRBV12-5 and J is TRBJ2-5; possible D gene TRBD2, 5 bases. From germline, CDR1 is LGHNT and CDR2 FRNRAP. This CDR3 is built from 12 residues. Trimming stripped 4 bases from V and 5 bases from J, with 8 bases between. The DNA of the CDR3 is TGTGCTAGTGGTTCGGGGTCGGAGACCCAGTACTTC. This codes for CASGSGSETQYF.

This clonotype was detected only a few times. This sequence joins TRBV12-3 or TRBV12-4 and TRBJ2-5; D is perhaps TRBD2 (6 bases). The V and J ends lost 6 bases and 1 base respectively, with 12 bases between them. The CDR3 has 14 residues. DNA of the CDR3: TGTGCCAGCAGCAACGGGGGTCCCCAAGAGACCCAGTACTTC. As protein: CASSNGGPQETQYF.

The V gene is TRBV29-1, the J gene TRBJ1-1; no definite D call. Germline V gene lookup returns CDR1 SQVTM and CDR2 ANQGSEA. This CDR3 comprises 11 residues. V was pared by 5 bases and J by 11 bases, with 15 bases between. DNA for the CDR3: TGCAGCGTTCGAGAACGCGGGAGCGCTTTCTTT. Its protein product is CSVRERGSAFF.

The chain employs TRBV5-1 and TRBJ2-3; possibly TRBD1 or TRBD2 for D (5 bases each). V was clipped by 0 bases and J by 0 bases, with 11 bases between them. The CDR3 consists of 16 residues. Germline V gene data show CDR1 as SGHRS and CDR2 as YFSETQ. CDR3 sequence: CASSLARGTSTDTQYF. As DNA, the CDR3 is TGCGCCAGCAGCTTGGCCCGGGGCACAAGCACAGATACGCAGTATTTT.

This clonotype was recorded a few times. The gene calls are TRBV20-1 and TRBJ2-7, with D possibly being TRBD1 (6 bases). V was cut by 0 bases and J by 7 bases, with 10 bases left in between. There are 12 residues in the CDR3. Germline V gene sequence: CDR1 DFQATT, CDR2 SNEGSKA (reference sequence). CDR3 nucleotide sequence: TGCAGTGCTAGAGATAGGGGGACAGAGCAGTACTTC. Encoded protein: CSARDRGTEQYF.

The chain employs TRBV7-8 and TRBJ2-2; tentatively, D is TRBD1 (8 bases). The CDR3 runs 18 residues. Germline values: CDR1 SGHVS, CDR2 FQNEAQ. V lost 5 bases, J lost 6 bases, and 25 bases lay in between. CDR3 in DNA: TGTGCCAGCAGCCCGCCAGACCCACCACAGGGGGGGGCCGGGGAGCTGTTTTTT. This sequence encodes CASSPPDPPQGGAGELFF.

The CDR3, as DNA: TGTGCCAGCGGGGGGCTTCGGGAGACCCAGTACTTC. Protein product: CASGGLRETQYF. The V call is TRBV12-3 or TRBV12-4, the J call TRBJ2-5, with D tentatively TRBD1 or TRBD2 (6 bases each). Trimming stripped 8 bases from V and 5 bases from J, with 12 bases between. The CDR3 is made up of 12 amino acids.

In DNA form, the CDR3 reads TGTGCCAGTAGCCCCGGGATACCCGGCTCTGGGGCCAACGTCCTGACTTTC. Protein product: CASSPGIPGSGANVLTF. J is TRBJ2-6 and V is TRBV19, with TRBD2 as a possible D gene (5 bases). V lost 6 bases, J lost 0 bases, and 15 bases lay in between. The CDR3 sequence is 17 residues long. Germline CDR1 is LNHDA and CDR2 is SQIVND (reference sequence).

This clonotype was observed a handful of times. The V and J genes are TRBV12-3 or TRBV12-4 and TRBJ2-3, with 9 bases lining up with TRBD1. After removal of 8 bases from V and 7 bases from J, the junction contained 13 bases not matched to a gene. This CDR3 is built from 15 residues. CDR3 sequence reads: CASSPPGQGRNTQYF. The DNA for the CDR3 is TGTGCCAGCTCCCCGCCGGGACAGGGAAGGAATACGCAGTATTTT.

In this sample, this clonotype turned up a few times. The gene calls are TRBV10-3 and TRBJ1-1, with D possibly being TRBD1 (6 bases). The CDR3 contains 15 residues. Deletions cut 3 bases from V and 2 bases from J, with 13 bases between. Germline lookup yields CDR1 ENHRY and CDR2 SYGVKD. The CDR3 sequence is CAISDPGVPNTEAFF. CDR3 DNA sequence: TGTGCCATCAGTGATCCAGGGGTGCCAAACACTGAAGCTTTCTTT.

This clonotype was recorded at least ten times. The genes are TRBV6-5 and TRBJ2-2, with 10 positions matching TRBD1. Germline assignment: CDR1 MNHEY and CDR2 SVGAGI. The length of the CDR3 is 15 residues. Unmatched junction bases numbered 2, after V lost 4 bases and J lost 3 bases. The CDR3 DNA sequence: TGTGCCAGCAGTTTCGGGACAGGGGACACCGGGGAGCTGTTTTTT. Its translation is CASSFGTGDTGELFF.

This clonotype came up a few times. This chain links TRBV5-1 with TRBJ1-2; tentative D call: TRBD1 (5 bases). Germline V gene lookup returns CDR1 SGHRS and CDR2 YFSETQ. V lost 3 bases and J lost 2, with 11 bases in between. The CDR3 covers 14 residues. CDR3 nucleotides: TGCGCCAGCAGCTCGGGACTTACAAACTATGGCTACACCTTC. It is translated as CASSSGLTNYGYTF.

V gene TRBV9 combines with J gene TRBJ1-1; no firm D call. This CDR3 has 14 amino acids. V lost 0 bases and J lost 6, with 12 bases in between. The germline V gene encodes CDR1 SGDLS and CDR2 YYNGEE. The CDR3 DNA reads TGTGCCAGCAGCGTAGTGGTCAATTTCGCTGAAGCTTTCTTT. Its protein product is CASSVVVNFAEAFF.

The V call is TRBV20-1, the J call TRBJ2-7, with 7 bases that match TRBD2. V gave up 6 bases and J gave up 4 bases; unmatched junction bases: 12. Looked up from germline, CDR1 is DFQATT and CDR2 is SNEGSKA (reference sequence). CDR3 length equals 14 residues. The CDR3 sequence is CSAGGSSGGYEQYF. CDR3 bases: TGCAGTGCCGGGGGGTCTAGCGGAGGTTACGAGCAGTACTTC.

The table lists this clonotype with a few counts. The chain employs TRBV12-3 or TRBV12-4 and TRBJ2-3, with D perhaps matching TRBD1 or TRBD2 (5 bases each). This CDR3 contains 16 residues. Trimming pared 5 bases from V and 1 base from J, leaving 16 bases between. CDR3 sequence: CASSPSSGRRTDTQYF. The CDR3 nucleotides read TGTGCCAGCAGTCCCAGCTCGGGGCGTCGCACAGATACGCAGTATTTT.

The genes are TRBV2 and TRBJ1-6; no clear D gene. Germline loops: CDR1 SNHLY, CDR2 FYNNEI. This CDR3 spans 14 amino acids. The V end was cut by 6 bases, the J end by 0 bases, with 6 bases between. The CDR3 reads CASSVGSYNSPLHF. DNA for the CDR3: TGTGCCAGCAGCGTCGGCTCCTATAATTCACCCCTCCACTTT.

The chain carries TRBV20-1 and TRBJ2-1; D is undetermined. V was pared by 4 bases and J by 0 bases, with 10 bases between. The germline CDR1 and CDR2 sequences are DFQATT and SNEGSKA (reference sequence). The CDR3 has 14 amino acids. CDR3 region: CSAKVSRSYNEQFF. CDR3 in DNA: TGCAGTGCTAAAGTGAGCCGCTCCTACAATGAGCAGTTCTTC.

This clonotype was counted only a few times. This chain connects TRBV12-3 or TRBV12-4 to TRBJ1-1; tentative D call: TRBD1 (6 bases). The CDR3 runs 15 residues. With 5 bases removed from V and 0 bases from J, the gap between germline ends came to 13 bases. CDR3 sequence: CASSPWTEMNTEAFF. Written as DNA, the CDR3 is TGTGCCAGCAGTCCTTGGACAGAGATGAACACTGAAGCTTTCTTT.

This clonotype was observed a handful of times. The CDR3 region has the DNA TGTGCCAGCAGCCCCCAGCAGGGGGGTGAAAAACTGTTTTTT. It is translated as CASSPQQGGEKLFF. This sequence joins TRBV3-1 and TRBJ1-4; 7 bases align to TRBD1. With 4 bases clipped from V and 7 bases from J, the junction kept 6 bases outside the gene matches. Germline V gene lookup returns CDR1 LGHDT and CDR2 YNNKEL (reference sequence). The CDR3 is 14 residues long. Full variable domain (rest looked up from reference TRBV3-1 and TRBJ1-4): DTAVSQTPKYLVTQMGNDKSIKCEQNLGHDTMYWYKQDSKKFLKIMFSYNNKELIINETVPNRFSPKSPDKAHLNLHINSLELGDSAVYFCASSPQQGGEKLFFGSGTQLSVL.

This clonotype was detected only a few times. The chain couples TRBV12-3 or TRBV12-4 to TRBJ2-7; D is tentatively TRBD1 or TRBD2 (5 bases each). The CDR3 contains 11 residues. Trimming took off 3 bases at V and 13 bases at J, with 13 bases between the two ends. The CDR3 region is CASSLGPGVYF. The CDR3 bases are TGTGCCAGCAGTTTGGGACCCGGCGTCTACTTC.

The rearrangement joins TRBV20-1 to TRBJ2-5; possibly TRBD1 or TRBD2 for D (5 bases each). Trimming shortened V by 5 bases and J by 4 bases, and 17 bases separated the two germline ends. Germline CDR1 is DFQATT and CDR2 is SNEGSKA (reference sequence). The length of the CDR3 is 14 residues. The CDR3 loop is CSAPEEGRRETQYF. CDR3 bases: TGCAGTGCTCCAGAAGAGGGACGCCGAGAGACCCAGTACTTC.

This clonotype was seen only a few times. This chain uses TRBV2 with TRBJ2-7; TRBD1 or TRBD2 may be the D gene (6 bases each). Between the trimmed V and J ends, which lost 4 bases and 6 bases, there was a span of 16 bases. Germline CDR1 SNHLY, CDR2 FYNNEI. There are 14 residues in the CDR3. The CDR3 reads CASSVLPEGVEQYF. CDR3 nucleotides: TGTGCCAGCAGTGTACTGCCGGAGGGGGTCGAGCAGTACTTC.